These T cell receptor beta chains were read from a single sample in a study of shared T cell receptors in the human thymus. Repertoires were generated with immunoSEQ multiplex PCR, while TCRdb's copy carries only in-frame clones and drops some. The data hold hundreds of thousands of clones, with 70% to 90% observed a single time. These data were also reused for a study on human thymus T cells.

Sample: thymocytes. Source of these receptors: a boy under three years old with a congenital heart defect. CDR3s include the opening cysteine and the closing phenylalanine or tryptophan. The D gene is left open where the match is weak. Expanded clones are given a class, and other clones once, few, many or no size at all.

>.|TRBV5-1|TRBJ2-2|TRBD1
CASTPRGQGPLTGELFF
TGCGCCAGCACCCCCCGGGGACAGGGCCCTCTTACCGGGGAGCTGTTTTTT
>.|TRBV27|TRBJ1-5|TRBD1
CASSPHRTGIGQPQHF
TGTGCCAGCAGTCCACACAGGACAGGGATCGGGCAGCCCCAGCATTTT
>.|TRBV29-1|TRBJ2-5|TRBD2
CSVFGTSEETQYF
TGCAGCGTGTTCGGGACTAGCGAGGAGACCCAGTACTTC
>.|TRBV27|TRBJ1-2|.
CASSSNCLRGYTF
TGTGCCAGCAGTTCAAACTGTTTGAGGGGCTACACCTTC
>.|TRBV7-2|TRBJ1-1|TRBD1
CASSLNRGAEAFF
TGTGCCAGCAGCTTAAACAGGGGCGCTGAAGCTTTCTTT
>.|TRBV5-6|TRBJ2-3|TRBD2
CASSPIMTSGRMYTQYF
TGTGCCAGCAGCCCCATAATGACTAGCGGGAGAATGTATACGCAGTATTTT
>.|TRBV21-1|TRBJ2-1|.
CASSLYSNQPEQFF
TGTGCCAGCAGCCTCTACTCCAACCAACCTGAGCAGTTCTTC
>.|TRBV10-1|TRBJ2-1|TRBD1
CASSEPRRDSGYNEQFF
TGCGCCAGCAGTGAGCCCCGCCGGGACAGTGGTTACAATGAGCAGTTCTTC
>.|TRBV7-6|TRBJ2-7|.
CASSLDRAGVEQYF
TGTGCCAGCAGCTTAGACAGGGCAGGGGTCGAGCAGTACTTC
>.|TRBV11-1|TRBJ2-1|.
CASTDRTSYNEQFF
TGTGCCAGCACCGACAGGACCTCCTACAATGAGCAGTTCTTC
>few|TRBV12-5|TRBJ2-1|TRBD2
CAVEASGRGNEQFF
TGTGCCGTAGAGGCTAGCGGGAGAGGGAATGAGCAGTTCTTC
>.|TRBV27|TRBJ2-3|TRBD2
CASSPSGLAGADTQYF
TGTGCCAGCAGCCCATCGGGACTAGCGGGAGCAGATACGCAGTATTTT
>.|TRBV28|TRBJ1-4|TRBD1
CASSSVPPEEGAEKLFF
TGTGCCAGCAGTTCAGTACCACCGGAGGAGGGGGCCGAAAAACTGTTTTTT
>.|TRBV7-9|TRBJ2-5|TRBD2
CASSLAAPGGEETQYF
TGTGCCAGCAGCTTAGCGGCTCCGGGGGGGGAAGAGACCCAGTACTTC
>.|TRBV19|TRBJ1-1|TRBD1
CASSGTSGQGDTEAFF
TGTGCCAGTAGTGGAACGAGTGGACAGGGGGACACTGAAGCTTTCTTT
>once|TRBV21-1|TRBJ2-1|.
CASSKGRAGGRYNEQFF
TGTGCCAGCAGCAAAGGTCGAGCGGGAGGCCGCTACAATGAGCAGTTCTTC
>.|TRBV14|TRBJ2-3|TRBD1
CASSPDRGASSTDTQYF
TGTGCCAGCAGCCCTGACAGGGGGGCTTCTAGCACAGATACGCAGTATTTT
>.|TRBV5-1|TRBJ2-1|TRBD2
CASSLGLAGVFSYNEQFF
TGCGCCAGCAGCTTGGGGCTAGCGGGAGTATTTTCCTACAATGAGCAGTTCTTC
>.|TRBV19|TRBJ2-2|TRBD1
CAGRQGYTGELFF
TGTGCCGGCCGACAGGGGTACACCGGGGAGCTGTTTTTT
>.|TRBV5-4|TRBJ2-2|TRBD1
CASSLLGQGKAITGELFF
TGTGCCAGCAGCTTGTTGGGACAGGGAAAAGCAATCACCGGGGAGCTGTTTTTT
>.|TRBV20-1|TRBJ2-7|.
CSARVGYEQYF
TGCAGTGCTAGAGTCGGCTACGAGCAGTACTTC
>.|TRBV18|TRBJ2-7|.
CASSTPTDLSYEQYF
TGTGCCAGCTCCACCCCCACAGACCTGTCCTACGAGCAGTACTTC
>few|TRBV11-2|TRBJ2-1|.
CASSLDPIEVPYNEQFF
TGTGCCAGCAGCTTAGATCCGATAGAGGTCCCCTACAATGAGCAGTTCTTC
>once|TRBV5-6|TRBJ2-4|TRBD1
CASSLRQGIAKNIQYF
TGTGCCAGCAGCCTCAGACAGGGTATAGCCAAAAACATTCAGTACTTC